A selection of T cell receptor beta chains follows, all from one sample in a study of T cells in Graves' hyperthyroidism and ophthalmopathy. TCRdb independently ran MiXCR on the multiplex PCR reads; one entry per CDR3 protein. The sample lists 210,000 or so distinct CDR3 sequences, about a sixth seen once, with under 65% in the top ten. Material: blood. The receptors here all came from a man between 50 and 59 years old with Graves' hyperthyroidism. The CDR3 runs from the conserved cysteine through the conserved F or W. Each record gives: V gene, D gene, clone size, J gene, CDR3 protein, CDR3 DNA. The D gene is left open where the match is weak. Only part of the rows carry a size: once, few, many, or a class if the clone is expanded.

V gene: TRBV28; D gene: .; clone size: many; J gene: TRBJ2-6; CDR3 protein: CASSPDVDSGANVLTF; CDR3 DNA: TGTGCCAGCAGTCCGGATGTGGACTCTGGGGCCAACGTCCTGACTTTC
V gene: TRBV6-6; D gene: .; clone size: .; J gene: TRBJ2-5; CDR3 protein: CASSYSEKETQYF; CDR3 DNA: TGTGCCAGCAGTTACTCGGAAAAAGAGACCCAGTACTTC
V gene: TRBV7-3; D gene: TRBD2; clone size: many; J gene: TRBJ2-1; CDR3 protein: CASSPGTSGRAREQFF; CDR3 DNA: TGTGCCAGCAGCCCGGGGACTAGCGGGAGGGCCAGGGAGCAGTTCTTC
V gene: TRBV7-9; D gene: .; clone size: .; J gene: TRBJ2-5; CDR3 protein: CASSLEWQRTYF; CDR3 DNA: TGTGCCAGCAGCTTAGAGTGGCAGAGGACCTACTTC
V gene: TRBV5-1; D gene: .; clone size: .; J gene: TRBJ2-6; CDR3 protein: CASSLVGVDLSGANVLTF; CDR3 DNA: TGCGCCAGCAGCTTGGTTGGGGTAGACCTCTCTGGGGCCAACGTCCTGACTTTC
V gene: TRBV7-9; D gene: TRBD2; clone size: .; J gene: TRBJ2-1; CDR3 protein: CASSLVAGVINEQFF; CDR3 DNA: TGTGCCAGCAGCTTAGTTGCGGGAGTGATTAATGAGCAGTTCTTC
V gene: TRBV7-2; D gene: .; clone size: .; J gene: TRBJ1-2; CDR3 protein: CASSLGPANYGYTF; CDR3 DNA: TGTGCCAGCAGCTTAGGCCCAGCTAACTATGGCTACACCTTC
V gene: TRBV28; D gene: TRBD1; clone size: many; J gene: TRBJ2-1; CDR3 protein: CASRDTAGTGASNEQFF; CDR3 DNA: TGTGCCAGCAGAGACACAGCCGGGACAGGGGCAAGTAATGAGCAGTTCTTC
V gene: TRBV5-1; D gene: .; clone size: many; J gene: TRBJ2-7; CDR3 protein: CASSLVGQSSYEQYF; CDR3 DNA: TGCGCCAGCAGCTTGGTTGGACAGAGCTCCTACGAGCAGTACTTC
V gene: TRBV20-1; D gene: TRBD1; clone size: .; J gene: TRBJ1-2; CDR3 protein: CSARGTGEYGYTF; CDR3 DNA: TGCAGTGCTAGAGGGACAGGGGAATATGGCTACACCTTC
V gene: TRBV11-2; D gene: .; clone size: few; J gene: TRBJ1-2; CDR3 protein: CASSLVTHGYTF; CDR3 DNA: TGTGCCAGCAGCTTAGTTACCCATGGCTACACCTTC
V gene: TRBV6-1; D gene: TRBD1; clone size: .; J gene: TRBJ2-2; CDR3 protein: CASRGQGSGELFF; CDR3 DNA: TGTGCCAGCAGGGGACAGGGCTCCGGGGAGCTGTTTTTT
V gene: TRBV5-1; D gene: .; clone size: few; J gene: TRBJ2-1; CDR3 protein: CASTQGTGRSNEQFF; CDR3 DNA: TGCGCCAGCACCCAGGGGACGGGGAGGTCCAATGAGCAGTTCTTC
V gene: TRBV20-1; D gene: TRBD1; clone size: many; J gene: TRBJ2-7; CDR3 protein: CSASDRFSYEQYF; CDR3 DNA: TGCAGTGCCTCGGACAGGTTTTCTTACGAGCAGTACTTC
V gene: TRBV29-1; D gene: TRBD1; clone size: .; J gene: TRBJ2-7; CDR3 protein: CSVRDRVLDEQYF; CDR3 DNA: TGCAGCGTTCGGGACAGGGTCTTAGACGAGCAGTACTTC
V gene: TRBV10-2; D gene: .; clone size: .; J gene: TRBJ2-3; CDR3 protein: CASSVESPDTQYF; CDR3 DNA: TGCGCCAGCAGTGTGGAGAGCCCAGATACGCAGTATTTT